These T cell receptor beta chains were read from a single sample in a study of shared clonotypes between healthy human individuals. Repertoires were generated with immunoSEQ multiplex PCR, while TCRdb's copy carries only in-frame clones and drops some. The table shows 2,500,000 or so clones, with 90% to 95% occurring only once. The sequenced material came from naive CD4+ T cells sorted from blood. Receptor source: a man aged 18-30 years in good health. CDR3s include the opening cysteine and the closing phenylalanine or tryptophan. Each record gives: J gene, V gene, CDR3 protein.

J: TRBJ2-5
V: TRBV7-9
CDR3: CASSFGSRSETQYF

J: TRBJ2-7
V: TRBV6-4
CDR3: CASSPSSDGNYEQYF

J: TRBJ1-2
V: TRBV28
CDR3: CAPGGDSENYGYTF

J: TRBJ1-5
V: TRBV6-1
CDR3: CASKIFGNQPQHF

J: TRBJ2-7
V: TRBV4-1
CDR3: CASSQDNSYEQYF

J: TRBJ1-5
V: TRBV18
CDR3: CASSGEPGPNQPQHF

J: TRBJ1-1
V: TRBV18
CDR3: CASSRAPGQRNTEAFF

J: TRBJ1-2
V: TRBV5-1
CDR3: CASGTRGQDYGYTF

J: TRBJ2-1
V: TRBV6-4
CDR3: CASSPQGSYNEQFF

J: TRBJ2-3
V: TRBV11-2
CDR3: CASRGRNPDTQYF

J: TRBJ1-3
V: TRBV5-6
CDR3: CASSSGTVSGNTIYF

J: TRBJ1-3
V: TRBV5-1
CDR3: CATRPGQGYSGNTIYF

J: TRBJ2-4
V: TRBV18
CDR3: CASSPPGRGENIQYF

J: TRBJ1-6
V: TRBV6-6
CDR3: CASRVVTSYNSPLHF

J: TRBJ2-2
V: TRBV6-6
CDR3: CASGGANTGELFF

J: TRBJ2-1
V: TRBV4-2
CDR3: CASSLTASGGYNEQFF

J: TRBJ2-7
V: TRBV7-9
CDR3: CASSLELAVLGEQYF

J: TRBJ1-4
V: TRBV15
CDR3: CATSTGGNEKLFF

J: TRBJ1-2
V: TRBV7-2
CDR3: CASSSGTGDFGGYTF

J: .
V: TRBV2
CDR3: CASREEAYEQYF

J: TRBJ1-6
V: TRBV30
CDR3: CACLKVDRLSSPLHF

J: TRBJ2-5
V: TRBV10-3
CDR3: CAIGRGAETQYF

J: TRBJ2-4
V: TRBV10-2
CDR3: CASSDSWTASAKNIQYF

J: TRBJ2-2
V: TRBV6-1
CDR3: CASSRRENTGELFF

J: TRBJ2-1
V: TRBV5-1
CDR3: CASSLVVGPNEQFF